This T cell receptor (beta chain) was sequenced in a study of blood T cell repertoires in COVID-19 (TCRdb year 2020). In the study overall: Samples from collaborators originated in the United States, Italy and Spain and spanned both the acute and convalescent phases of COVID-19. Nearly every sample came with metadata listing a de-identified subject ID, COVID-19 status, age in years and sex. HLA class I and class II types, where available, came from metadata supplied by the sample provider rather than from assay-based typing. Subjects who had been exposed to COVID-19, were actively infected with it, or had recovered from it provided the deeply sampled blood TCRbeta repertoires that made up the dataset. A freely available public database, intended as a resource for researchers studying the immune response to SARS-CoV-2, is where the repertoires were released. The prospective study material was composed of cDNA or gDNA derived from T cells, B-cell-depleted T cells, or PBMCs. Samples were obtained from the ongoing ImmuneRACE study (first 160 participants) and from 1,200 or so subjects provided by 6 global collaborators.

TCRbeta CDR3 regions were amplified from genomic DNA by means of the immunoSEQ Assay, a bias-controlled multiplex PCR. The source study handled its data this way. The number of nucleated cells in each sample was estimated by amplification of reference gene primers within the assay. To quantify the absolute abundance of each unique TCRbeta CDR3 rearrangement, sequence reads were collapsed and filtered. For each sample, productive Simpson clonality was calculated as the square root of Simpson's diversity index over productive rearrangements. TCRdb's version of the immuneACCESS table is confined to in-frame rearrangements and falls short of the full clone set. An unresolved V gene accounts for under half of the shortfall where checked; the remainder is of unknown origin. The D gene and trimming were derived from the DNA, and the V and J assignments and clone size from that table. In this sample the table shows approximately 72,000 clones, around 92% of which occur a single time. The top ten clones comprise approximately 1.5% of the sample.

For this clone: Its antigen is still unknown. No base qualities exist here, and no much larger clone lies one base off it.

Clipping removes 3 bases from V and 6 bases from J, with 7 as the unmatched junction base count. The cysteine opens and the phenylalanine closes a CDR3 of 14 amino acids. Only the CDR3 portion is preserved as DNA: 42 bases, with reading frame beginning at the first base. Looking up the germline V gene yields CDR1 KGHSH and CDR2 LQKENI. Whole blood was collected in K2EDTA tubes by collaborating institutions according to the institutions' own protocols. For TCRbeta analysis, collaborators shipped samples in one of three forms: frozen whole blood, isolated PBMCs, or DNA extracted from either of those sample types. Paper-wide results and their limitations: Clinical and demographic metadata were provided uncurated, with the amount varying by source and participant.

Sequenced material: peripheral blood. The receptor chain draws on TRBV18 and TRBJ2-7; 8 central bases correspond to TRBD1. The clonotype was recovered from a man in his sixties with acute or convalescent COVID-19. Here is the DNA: TGTGCCAGCTCACCTGGACAGGGCGAGGGCGAGCAGTACTTC. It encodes CASSPGQGEGEQYF. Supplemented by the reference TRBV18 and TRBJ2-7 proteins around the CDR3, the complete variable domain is NAGVMQNPRHLVRRRGQEARLRCSPMKGHSHVYWYRQLPEEGLKFMVYLQKENIIDESGMPKERFSAEFPKEGPSILRIQQVVRGDSAAYFCASSPGQGEGEQYFGPGTRLTVT.